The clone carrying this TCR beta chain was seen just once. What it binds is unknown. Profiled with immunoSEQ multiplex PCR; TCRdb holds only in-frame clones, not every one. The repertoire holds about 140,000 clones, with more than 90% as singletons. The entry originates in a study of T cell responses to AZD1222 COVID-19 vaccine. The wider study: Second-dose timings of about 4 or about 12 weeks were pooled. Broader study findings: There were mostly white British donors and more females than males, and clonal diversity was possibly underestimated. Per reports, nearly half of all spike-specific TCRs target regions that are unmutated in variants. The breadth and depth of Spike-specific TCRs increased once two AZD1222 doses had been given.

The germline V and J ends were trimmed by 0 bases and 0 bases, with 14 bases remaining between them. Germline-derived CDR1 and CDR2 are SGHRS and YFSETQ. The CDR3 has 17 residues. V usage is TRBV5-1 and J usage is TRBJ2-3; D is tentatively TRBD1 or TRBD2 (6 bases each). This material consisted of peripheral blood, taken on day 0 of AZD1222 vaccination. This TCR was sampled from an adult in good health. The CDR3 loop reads CASSLGARDTSTDTQYF. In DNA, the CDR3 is TGCGCCAGCAGCTTGGGTGCGCGGGACACTAGCACAGATACGCAGTATTTT.